Shown below are 21 T cell receptor beta chains from a single sample sequenced in a study of shared clonotypes between healthy human individuals. The assay was immunoSEQ multiplex PCR, and TCRdb's table has in-frame clones only and misses some. The sample holds over 95,000 clones, around two thirds seen once. The sequencing sample was made of memory CD8+ T cells sorted from blood. Subset reported: CD45RO+ cells pooled with CCR7-negative TemRA cells. The receptors here all came from a woman between 25 and 40 years old in good health.

This chain joins TRBV5-1 and TRBJ2-7; TRBD2 matches 11 bases. Germline CDR1 reads SGHRS; CDR2 reads YFSETQ. The J segment lost 5 bases and the V segment lost 7 bases, leaving 17 bases of the junction unmatched. This CDR3 is 17 amino acids long. The DNA of the CDR3 is TGCGCCAGCTCCCCTTTATTCACTAGCGGGAGCTCTCACGAGCAGTACTTC. It yields the protein CASSPLFTSGSSHEQYF.

This clone was seen a handful of times. J is TRBJ2-3 and V is TRBV27; 9 positions match TRBD2. Per germline, CDR1 MNHEY and CDR2 SMNVEV (reference sequence). V lost 3 bases and J lost 8; bases outside the gene matches: 12. This CDR3 comprises 16 residues. The CDR3 reads CASSLCWREGLCTQYF. The CDR3 DNA reads as TGTGCCAGCAGTTTGTGTTGGCGGGAGGGCCTGTGTACGCAGTATTTT.

J is TRBJ2-1 and V is TRBV7-2; possibly TRBD2 for D (6 bases). The ends were cut back, 6 bases at V and 2 bases at J, with 14 bases in the middle. CDR1 and CDR2 (germline): SGHTA, FQGNSA. This CDR3 has 15 amino acids. In DNA, the CDR3 is TGTGCCAGCAGAGAAAGCGGGTCCACCTACAATGAGCAGTTCTTC. It is translated as CASRESGSTYNEQFF.

The gene calls are TRBV7-9 and TRBJ2-5; perhaps TRBD1 as D (6 bases). The J call may be mistaken, given a closer DNA end match to TRBJ2-7. The CDR3 contains 14 residues. In germline, CDR1 is SEHNR, CDR2 FQNEAQ (reference sequence). The CDR3 DNA reads TGTGCCAGCAGCCCAGGACAGATCGTCGACGAGCAGTACTTC. Translated, it gives CASSPGQIVDEQYF.

V is TRBV29-1 and J is TRBJ1-1, with D hard to call. Germline CDR1 and CDR2: SQVTM and ANQGSEA. Trimming left V 1 base short and J 5 bases short, with 14 bases between. This CDR3 region has 14 residues. CDR3 residues: CSVEGRRLGTEAFF. CDR3 sequence (DNA): TGCAGCGTTGAAGGGCGGCGCCTAGGGACTGAAGCTTTCTTT.

This clone has more than one count but fewer than ten. This chain joins TRBV27 and TRBJ2-7, with D tentatively TRBD1 (5 bases). The CDR3 is 13 amino acids. Germline loops: CDR1 MNHEY, CDR2 SMNVEV (reference sequence). Trimming took off 1 base at V and 6 bases at J, with 10 bases between the two ends. The CDR3 spells CASSLYQGTEQYF. Written as DNA, the CDR3 is TGTGCCAGCAGTTTATATCAGGGTACCGAGCAGTACTTC.

The chain uses TRBV7-2 and TRBJ1-2; D remains unclear. Trimming stripped 1 base from V and 5 bases from J, with 14 bases between. This CDR3 has 15 residues. Per the germline V gene, CDR1 is SGHTA and CDR2 is FQGNSA. The DNA for the CDR3 is TGTGCCAGCAGCTTAGAGCCAGGAAGCCCTTATGGCTACACCTTC. Translating it yields CASSLEPGSPYGYTF.

In this sample, this clone turned up many times. The CDR3 DNA sequence: TGTGCCAGCAGTGAGCGGGCGGAGCCCCCTGAAAAACTGTTTTTT. Encoded protein: CASSERAEPPEKLFF. The chain joins TRBV6-1 to TRBJ1-4; D not certain. Trimming shortened V by 3 bases and J by 7 bases, and 15 bases separated the two germline ends. The CDR3 has 15 residues. Germline CDR1 is MNHNS and CDR2 is SASEGT.

The chain has TRBV21-1 and TRBJ2-4; the tabulated D call, TRBD2, remains unverified against the DNA. TRBV21-1 has pseudogene status. This CDR3 is built from 15 residues. In nucleotides, the CDR3 is TGTGCCAGCGCAAACGGGACTAGCGGGATGAACATTCAGTACTTC. This codes for CASANGTSGMNIQYF.

This clone was counted a few times. The chain uses TRBV28 and TRBJ2-3, with 7 bases lining up with TRBD2. There are 15 residues in the CDR3. Germline values: CDR1 MDHEN, CDR2 SYDVKM. Trimming removed 3 bases from V and 2 bases from J; junction bases left unmatched: 5. The CDR3 DNA sequence: TGTGCCAGCAGTTTGGAGCGGGGCCCCACAGATACGCAGTATTTT. Translated: CASSLERGPTDTQYF. Full variable domain (missing parts from reference TRBV28 and TRBJ2-3): DVKVTQSSRYLVKRTGEKVFLECVQDMDHENMFWYRQDPGLGLRLIYFSYDVKMKEKGDIPEGYSVSREKKERFSLILESASTNQTSMYLCASSLERGPTDTQYFGPGTRLTVL.

The chain couples TRBV11-2 to TRBJ2-2; D not certain. The germline V gene encodes CDR1 SGHAT and CDR2 FQNNGV. V lost 1 base and J 9 bases, leaving 6 bases between the germline ends. The CDR3 runs to 12 residues. CDR3 protein: CASSLVGWELFF. The CDR3, as DNA: TGTGCCAGCAGCTTAGTGGGGTGGGAGCTGTTTTTT.

This chain joins TRBV27 and TRBJ2-5; D may be TRBD1 (5 bases). Trimming cost V 6 bases and J 5 bases, with 13 bases left between them. CDR1 is MNHEY and CDR2 is SMNVEV in the germline V gene (reference sequence). The CDR3 extends over 13 amino acids. CDR3 DNA: TGTGCCAGCAGGATCACAGGTGGGGAGACCCAGTACTTC. It specifies CASRITGGETQYF.

As concerns this clone: The same CDR3 also results from other DNA sequences found in this sample. V and J are TRBV9 and TRBJ2-1; D possibly matches TRBD1 or TRBD2 (5 bases each). Looked up from germline, CDR1 is SGDLS and CDR2 is YYNGEE. The CDR3 has 15 amino acids. The V and J ends lost 0 bases and 7 bases respectively, with 14 bases between them. Here the CDR3 DNA reads TGTGCCAGCAGCGTAGCATGGGGGAGTGGAAATGAGCAGTTCTTC. It yields the protein CASSVAWGSGNEQFF. The full variable domain, rest sourced from reference TRBV9 and TRBJ2-1, is DSGVTQTPKHLITATGQRVTLRCSPRSGDLSVYWYQQSLDQGLQFLIQYYNGEERAKGNILERFSAQQFPDLHSELNLSSLELGDSALYFCASSVAWGSGNEQFFGPGTRLTVL.

This clone was recorded a few times. V and J are TRBV2 and TRBJ1-2; D uncertain. Germline CDR1 and CDR2: SNHLY and FYNNEI. The CDR3 consists of 14 residues. With 1 base removed from V and 0 bases from J, the gap between germline ends came to 6 bases. CDR3 DNA: TGTGCCAGCAGTGAAGGGATAGCTAACTATGGCTACACCTTC. It codes for CASSEGIANYGYTF.

This clone was seen a few times. V usage is TRBV5-1 and J usage is TRBJ1-3; tentatively, D is TRBD1 (5 bases). Trimming took off 4 bases at V and 1 base at J, with 9 bases between the two ends. Germline CDR1 SGHRS, CDR2 YFSETQ. The CDR3 runs 14 residues. The CDR3 here is CASSRGESGNTIYF. DNA of the CDR3: TGCGCCAGCAGCAGGGGAGAATCTGGAAACACCATATATTTT.

The chain has TRBV28 and TRBJ2-7; 7 bases line up with TRBD1. This CDR3 is 14 amino acids long. V dropped 4 bases and J dropped 7; count of bases not matched to a gene: 10. Germline CDR1 MDHEN, CDR2 SYDVKM. The CDR3 loop reads CASSSRQGFGEQYF. In nucleotides, the CDR3 is TGTGCCAGCAGTTCCCGACAGGGTTTCGGAGAGCAGTACTTC.

This chain links TRBV10-2 with TRBJ1-1; possible D gene TRBD1, 6 bases. The CDR3 extends over 14 amino acids. Trimming cost V 5 bases and J 1 base, with 11 bases left between them. Germline CDR1 WSHSY, CDR2 SAAADI. This CDR3 reads CASSRTVANTEAFF. The CDR3 nucleotides read TGCGCCAGCAGTCGGACAGTCGCGAACACTGAAGCTTTCTTT.

Remarks on this clone: This specimen includes other DNA sequences encoding the same CDR3. The J gene is TRBJ1-1, the V gene TRBV7-2; no clear D. This CDR3 region has 13 residues. Germline CDR1 is SGHTA and CDR2 is FQGNSA. V lost 6 bases to trimming and J lost 3 bases, with 11 bases between them. Here the CDR3 DNA reads TGTGCCAGCAGTCCACAGAGGGACACTGAAGCTTTCTTT. Amino acids: CASSPQRDTEAFF.

The chain has TRBV9 and TRBJ1-5; D might be TRBD1 (5 bases). Per the germline V gene, CDR1 is SGDLS and CDR2 is YYNGEE. Trimming pared 4 bases from V and 4 bases from J, leaving 9 bases between. CDR3 length equals 13 residues. CDR3 sequence: CASSRDGNQPQHF. CDR3 coding DNA: TGTGCCAGCAGCCGGGACGGGAATCAGCCCCAGCATTTT.

This clone was seen a few times. V usage is TRBV7-8 and J usage is TRBJ2-7; 10 bases are a match to TRBD2. The germline CDR1 and CDR2 sequences are SGHVS and FQNEAQ. J was trimmed by 2 bases and V by 4 bases; bases with no gene match: 14. This CDR3 region has 18 residues. For the CDR3, the DNA is TGTGCCAGCAGCTCAGACGATCACACTAGCGGGACTACCTACGAGCAGTACTTC. Its translation: CASSSDDHTSGTTYEQYF.

This chain connects TRBV9 to TRBJ2-7; the match to TRBD2 covers 7 bases. Germline values: CDR1 SGDLS, CDR2 YYNGEE. The ends lost 4 bases at V and 2 bases at J; junction bases unmatched: 6. The CDR3 runs 14 residues. This CDR3 reads CASSQEGRAYEQYF. CDR3 in DNA: TGTGCCAGCAGCCAGGAGGGGAGGGCCTACGAGCAGTACTTC.